The rows below give T cell receptor beta chains drawn from one sample of a study of blood T cell repertoires in COVID-19. The table came from immunoSEQ multiplex PCR; TCRdb's copy has only in-frame clones and leaves some out. Among around 400,000 clones listed, roughly nine tenths were seen once. The specimen was PBMCs or T cells enriched from blood (not recorded which). The receptors here all came from a woman aged 40 to 50 who had been exposed to COVID-19. Each CDR3 is given with its conserved first and last residue. D genes are given only for firm matches. Expanded clones are given a class, and other clones once, few, many or no size at all.

TRBJ1-1 | TRBV5-1 | TRBD1 | . | CASSRDREGTEAFF | TGCGCCAGCAGCCGGGACAGGGAAGGCACTGAAGCTTTCTTT
TRBJ2-2 | TRBV7-8 | . | few | CASSPRTAANTGELFF | TGTGCCAGCAGCCCAAGGACAGCAGCGAACACCGGGGAGCTGTTTTTT
TRBJ2-3 | TRBV9 | . | . | CASSPLSTDTQYF | TGTGCCAGCAGCCCTTTGAGCACAGATACGCAGTATTTT
TRBJ1-6 | TRBV30 | TRBD1 | . | CAWRRDRGGSPLHF | TGTGCCTGGAGACGGGACAGGGGGGGGTCACCCCTCCACTTT
TRBJ1-1 | TRBV10-3 | TRBD1 | . | CAIAGTGYTEAFF | TGTGCCATTGCCGGGACAGGGTATACTGAAGCTTTCTTT
TRBJ2-1 | TRBV6-2/TRBV6-3 | TRBD2 | . | CASSNPGLAGVREQFF | TGTGCCAGCAGTAATCCGGGACTAGCGGGAGTAAGAGAGCAGTTCTTC
TRBJ2-3 | TRBV7-6 | . | . | CASSTRTLDTQYF | TGTGCCAGCAGCACTCGGACATTAGATACGCAGTATTTT
TRBJ2-1 | TRBV24-1 | . | . | CATSGYRAHEQFF | TGTGCCACCAGTGGGTACAGGGCACATGAGCAGTTCTTC
TRBJ2-1 | TRBV5-5 | TRBD2 | . | CASSLGTAGGEQFF | TGTGCCAGCAGCTTGGGGACGGCGGGGGGTGAGCAGTTCTTC
TRBJ1-6 | TRBV5-5 | TRBD1 | . | CASSFTGQGNSPLHF | TGTGCCAGCAGCTTCACGGGACAGGGGAATTCACCCCTCCACTTT
TRBJ1-2 | TRBV29-1 | TRBD1 | . | CSVQTGDYGYTF | TGCAGCGTCCAGACAGGGGACTATGGCTACACCTTC
TRBJ2-2 | TRBV29-1 | . | few | CSGQLNTGELFF | TGCAGCGGACAATTAAACACCGGGGAGCTGTTTTTT
TRBJ1-1 | TRBV27 | . | . | CASSKLPRTEAFF | TGTGCCAGCAGTAAGCTGCCCAGGACTGAAGCTTTCTTT
TRBJ2-1 | TRBV11-1 | . | . | CASSGKEQFF | TGTGCCAGCAGCGGCAAAGAGCAGTTCTTC
TRBJ1-1 | TRBV7-9 | . | . | CASSLVSTEAFF | TGTGCCAGCAGCTTAGTCTCCACTGAAGCTTTCTTT
TRBJ2-4 | TRBV6-5 | . | . | CASSYRDKNIQYF | TGTGCCAGCAGTTATCGGGACAAAAACATTCAGTACTTC
TRBJ1-1 | TRBV7-3 | . | . | CASSLYPMNTEAFF | TGTGCCAGCAGCTTATACCCTATGAACACTGAAGCTTTCTTT
TRBJ2-1 | TRBV5-4 | TRBD2 | . | CASSHGTSRYNEQFF | TGTGCCAGCAGTCACGGGACTAGCCGCTACAATGAGCAGTTCTTC
TRBJ1-1 | TRBV5-6 | TRBD1 | . | CASSSGTGVDTEAFF | TGTGCCAGCAGCTCCGGAACAGGGGTCGACACTGAAGCTTTCTTT
TRBJ2-3 | TRBV7-3 | TRBD1 | . | CASSWTGSNTDTQYF | TGTGCCAGCAGCTGGACAGGGTCGAACACAGATACGCAGTATTTT
TRBJ2-1 | TRBV27 | TRBD2 | . | CASSLIAGTYNEQFF | TGTGCCAGCAGTTTAATAGCGGGGACCTACAATGAGCAGTTCTTC
TRBJ2-3 | TRBV5-1 | . | . | CASSLDGTSTDTQYF | TGCGCCAGCAGCTTGGACGGGACTAGCACAGATACGCAGTATTTT
TRBJ2-5 | TRBV5-4 | . | once | CASAGEGETQYF | TGTGCCAGCGCAGGGGAGGGAGAGACCCAGTACTTC
TRBJ1-6 | TRBV27 | TRBD1 | once | CASSLSGYSGTGGAGSPLHF | TGTGCCAGCAGTTTATCAGGATATTCCGGGACAGGGGGCGCAGGGTCACCCCTCCACTTT
TRBJ1-2 | TRBV14 | TRBD1 | . | CASSPTGDWAGYTF | TGTGCCAGCAGCCCTACAGGGGACTGGGCTGGCTACACCTTC
TRBJ1-1 | TRBV10-1 | TRBD1 | . | CASSRDSGKAFF | TGCGCCAGCAGCCGGGACAGTGGTAAAGCTTTCTTT